The entry that follows covers one T cell receptor (beta chain) sequence. Its antigen is unknown. The data originate from a study of CD8+CD57+ T cells in acquired aplastic anemia. Study at large: Sorted CD4+ and CD8+ cells gave an average of 3.2 ug of DNA. Whole-study results and caveats: The same twenty-nine CD8+ CDR3 sequences occurred in patients and in controls. Patients and controls had CD8+ Simpson's diversity values that were not significantly distinct.

Genomic DNA served as template for TCR beta VDJ and CDR3 profiling. TCRdb fed the reads into MiXCR, producing one record per CDR3 protein. The sample consists of about 190,000 distinct CDR3 sequences, around 66% of them appearing once. This TCR was recovered from a human donor with severe aplastic anemia or a healthy control (not recorded which). The sample comprised sorted CD4+, CD8+, or CD8+CD57+ T cells (not recorded which) from PBMCs.

The DNA of the CDR3 is TGTGCCAGCAGCGACGGACTAGGAGTGCAGTACTTC. It translates to CASSDGLGVQYF. The chain joins TRBV9 to TRBJ2-7; 7 bases match TRBD2. Trimming removed 3 bases from V and 9 bases from J; junction bases left unmatched: 6. Looked up from germline, CDR1 is SGDLS and CDR2 is YYNGEE. The length of the CDR3 is 12 residues.